The 15 T cell receptor beta chains given below trace back to one sample, sequenced in a study of blood T cell repertoires in COVID-19. Assay: immunoSEQ multiplex PCR; the TCRdb copy retains only in-frame clones and omits some. The sample includes about 270,000 clones, around 87% of them seen just once. The sample was peripheral blood. All receptors come from a woman aged 45-65 years with acute or convalescent COVID-19.

The genes are TRBV11-2 and TRBJ2-5, with TRBD2 as a possible D gene (5 bases). The V end lost 2 bases, the J end lost 0 bases, and 10 bases lay between the germline ends. The CDR3 has 15 residues. Germline lookup yields CDR1 SGHAT and CDR2 FQNNGV. CDR3 sequence: CASSLYGKYQETQYF. The CDR3 DNA is TGTGCCAGCAGCTTATACGGGAAGTACCAAGAGACCCAGTACTTC.

This chain joins TRBV7-6 and TRBJ1-2; 8 bases line up with TRBD1. The trim removed 5 bases at V and 4 bases at J, leaving 9 bases unmatched. CDR3 length: 15 residues. CDR1 SGHVS and CDR2 FNYEAQ come from the germline V gene. This chain's CDR3 is CASSPGTGLVYGYTF. CDR3 coding DNA: TGTGCCAGCAGCCCAGGGACAGGCTTAGTCTATGGCTACACCTTC. Based on the CDR3 plus reference TRBV7-6 and TRBJ1-2, the full variable domain is GAGVSQSPRYKVTKRGQDVALRCDPISGHVSLYWYRQALGQGPEFLTYFNYEAQQDKSGLPNDRFSAERPEGSISTLTIQRTEQRDSAMYRCASSPGTGLVYGYTFGSGTRLTVV.

The J gene is TRBJ2-3, the V gene TRBV28; 10 positions agree with TRBD2. From germline, CDR1 is MDHEN and CDR2 SYDVKM. Trimming at V came to 7 bases and at J to 1 base, leaving 14 bases not matched to a gene. The CDR3 is 18 amino acids. The CDR3 protein is CASTVLGIAGGGTDTQYF. As DNA, the CDR3 is TGTGCCAGCACCGTTTTGGGGATAGCGGGAGGCGGCACAGATACGCAGTATTTT.

This rearrangement joins TRBV5-4 to TRBJ2-1; TRBD1 matches at 8 bases. With V trimmed by 5 bases and J by 2 bases, 6 bases remained unmatched. Germline assignment: CDR1 SGHNT and CDR2 YYREEE (reference sequence). The CDR3 sequence is 15 residues long. CDR3 protein: CASRPDREAYNEQFF. The CDR3 region has the DNA TGTGCCAGCAGACCGGACAGGGAAGCCTACAATGAGCAGTTCTTC.

This clone was recorded once. The chain uses TRBV3-1 (or the pseudogene TRBV3-2) and TRBJ2-7; TRBD1 matches at 8 bases. Germline CDR1 reads LGHDT; CDR2 reads YNNKEL (reference sequence). The CDR3 runs to 13 residues. Germline trimming cut 4 bases from V and 5 bases from J; bases unmatched to any gene: 4. CDR3 nucleotide sequence: TGTGCCAGCAGCCCGGACAGGGAAAACGAGCAGTACTTC. Translating it yields CASSPDRENEQYF.

The chain links TRBV27 to TRBJ2-3; TRBD2 matches 9 bases. Trimming cost V 0 bases and J 4 bases; bases outside gene matches: 2. The germline gives CDR1 MNHEY, CDR2 SMNVEV (reference sequence). The CDR3 has 15 residues. CDR3 amino acids: CASSLSGLASDTQYF. The CDR3 DNA sequence: TGTGCCAGCAGTTTATCGGGACTAGCTTCAGATACGCAGTATTTT.

This chain uses TRBV20-1 with TRBJ2-7; maybe TRBD1 (6 bases). Germline CDR1 is DFQATT and CDR2 is SNEGSKA (reference sequence). The CDR3 length is 11 residues. V lost 6 bases, J lost 6 bases, and 12 bases lay in between. CDR3 residues: CSARGGFEQYF. Written as DNA, the CDR3 is TGCAGTGCCCGAGGGGGATTCGAGCAGTACTTC.

This chain links TRBV13 with TRBJ1-5; weak D call: TRBD1 (5 bases). CDR1 and CDR2 (germline): PRHDT, FYEKMQ (reference sequence). V lost 0 bases, J lost 6 bases, and 9 bases lay in between. This CDR3 spans 14 amino acids. The CDR3 is CASSLGQGFQPQHF. For the CDR3, the DNA is TGTGCCAGCAGCTTAGGGCAGGGTTTTCAGCCCCAGCATTTT.

V usage is TRBV4-2 and J usage is TRBJ2-3, with 13 bases identical to TRBD2. There are 18 residues in the CDR3. After removal of 4 bases from V and 6 bases from J, the junction contained 13 bases not matched to a gene. Germline V gene data show CDR1 as LGHNA and CDR2 as YNFKEQ. The CDR3 region has the DNA TGTGCCAGCAGCCCGCCTCCGGGACTAGCGGGGACGCGGGATACGCAGTATTTT. This encodes CASSPPPGLAGTRDTQYF.

J is TRBJ2-1 and V is TRBV9; D is uncertain. The V gene lost 0 bases and the J gene lost 6 bases, with 10 bases spanning the gap. This CDR3 spans 14 amino acids. Looked up from germline, CDR1 is SGDLS and CDR2 is YYNGEE. Here the CDR3 reads CASSVELYPNEQFF. Here the CDR3 DNA reads TGTGCCAGCAGCGTAGAGCTGTACCCCAATGAGCAGTTCTTC.

The chain recombines TRBV10-3 with TRBJ1-1; D unresolved. V was pared by 7 bases and J by 3 bases, with 12 bases between. Germline V gene lookup returns CDR1 ENHRY and CDR2 SYGVKD. CDR3 size: 13 residues. The CDR3: CAITRAEDTEAFF. The CDR3 DNA reads TGTGCCATCACGAGGGCGGAGGACACTGAAGCTTTCTTT.

This chain connects TRBV28 to TRBJ2-3; 12 bases line up with TRBD2. Trimming at V came to 4 bases and at J to 12 bases, leaving 5 bases not matched to a gene. This CDR3 has 13 amino acids. Germline loops: CDR1 MDHEN, CDR2 SYDVKM. The chain's CDR3 is CASSSGLAGIQYF. CDR3 DNA sequence: TGTGCCAGCAGTTCCGGACTAGCGGGAATACAGTATTTT. Supplemented by reference TRBV28 and TRBJ2-3, the full variable domain reads DVKVTQSSRYLVKRTGEKVFLECVQDMDHENMFWYRQDPGLGLRLIYFSYDVKMKEKGDIPEGYSVSREKKERFSLILESASTNQTSMYLCASSSGLAGIQYFGPGTRLTVL.

The chain employs TRBV4-2 and TRBJ2-7; 7 bases are a match to TRBD2. The ends lost 1 base at V and 4 bases at J; junction bases unmatched: 7. The CDR3 runs to 15 residues. Germline CDR1 is LGHNA and CDR2 is YNFKEQ. This chain's CDR3 is CASSQGTGGGYEQYF. The CDR3 DNA reads TGTGCCAGCAGCCAAGGAACGGGAGGAGGGTACGAGCAGTACTTC.

The genes are TRBV4-2 and TRBJ2-3; maybe TRBD1 (6 bases). Trimming removed 1 base from V and 2 bases from J, with 10 bases in between. The germline V gene has CDR1 LGHNA and CDR2 YNFKEQ. The CDR3 has 15 amino acids. The CDR3 here is CASSQGTGFTDTQYF. The CDR3, as DNA: TGTGCCAGCAGCCAAGGCACAGGGTTCACAGATACGCAGTATTTT.

This chain links TRBV3-1 (or the pseudogene TRBV3-2) with TRBJ2-7, with 7 bases that match TRBD1. Germline assignment: CDR1 LGHDT and CDR2 YNNKEL (reference sequence). The V and J ends lost 7 bases and 0 bases, in that order; junction bases with no gene match: 3. This CDR3 spans 13 amino acids. The CDR3 reads CASTRQGSYEQYF. The CDR3 nucleotides are TGTGCCAGCACCCGACAGGGCTCCTACGAGCAGTACTTC.